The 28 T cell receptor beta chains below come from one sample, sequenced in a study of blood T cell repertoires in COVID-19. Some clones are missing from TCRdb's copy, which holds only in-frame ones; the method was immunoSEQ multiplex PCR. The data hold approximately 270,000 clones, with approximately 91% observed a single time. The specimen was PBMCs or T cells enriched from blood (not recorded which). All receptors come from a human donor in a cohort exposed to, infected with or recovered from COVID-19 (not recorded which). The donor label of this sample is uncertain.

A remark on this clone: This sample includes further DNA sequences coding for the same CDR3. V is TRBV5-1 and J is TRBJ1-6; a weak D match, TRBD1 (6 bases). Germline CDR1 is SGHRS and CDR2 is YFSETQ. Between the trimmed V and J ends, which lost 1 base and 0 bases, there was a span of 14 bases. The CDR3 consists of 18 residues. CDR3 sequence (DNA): TGCGCCAGCAGCTTGAAGGGATTGGACAGCTCCTATAATTCACCCCTCCACTTT. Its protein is CASSLKGLDSSYNSPLHF.

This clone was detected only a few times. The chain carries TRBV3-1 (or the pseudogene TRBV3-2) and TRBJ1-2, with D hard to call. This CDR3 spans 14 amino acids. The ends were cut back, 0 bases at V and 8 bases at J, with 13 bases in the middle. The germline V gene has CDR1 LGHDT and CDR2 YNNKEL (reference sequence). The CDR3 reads CASSQDWASWGYTF. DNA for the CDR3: TGTGCCAGCAGCCAAGATTGGGCCAGTTGGGGCTACACCTTC.

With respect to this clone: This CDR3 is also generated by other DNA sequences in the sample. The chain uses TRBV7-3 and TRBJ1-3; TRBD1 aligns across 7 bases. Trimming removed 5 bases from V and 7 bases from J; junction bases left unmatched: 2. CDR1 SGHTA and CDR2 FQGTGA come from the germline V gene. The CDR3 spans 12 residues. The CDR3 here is CASSPGGNTIYF. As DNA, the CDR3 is TGTGCCAGCAGCCCAGGGGGGAACACCATATATTTT.

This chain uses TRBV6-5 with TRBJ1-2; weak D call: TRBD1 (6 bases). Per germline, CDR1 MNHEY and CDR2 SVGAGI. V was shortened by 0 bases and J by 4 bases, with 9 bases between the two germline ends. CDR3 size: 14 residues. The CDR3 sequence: CASSYSQGFYGYTF. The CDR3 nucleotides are TGTGCCAGCAGTTACTCACAGGGTTTCTATGGCTACACCTTC.

In nucleotides, the CDR3 is TGTGCCAGTAGTACCCTACTCCGGGGAGGCGATGAGCAGTTCTTC. Translation gives CASSTLLRGGDEQFF. The rearrangement joins TRBV19 to TRBJ2-1; tentatively, D is TRBD2 (6 bases). Germline V gene lookup returns CDR1 LNHDA and CDR2 SQIVND (reference sequence). The CDR3 runs to 15 residues. V was cut by 4 bases and J by 8 bases, with 18 bases left in between.

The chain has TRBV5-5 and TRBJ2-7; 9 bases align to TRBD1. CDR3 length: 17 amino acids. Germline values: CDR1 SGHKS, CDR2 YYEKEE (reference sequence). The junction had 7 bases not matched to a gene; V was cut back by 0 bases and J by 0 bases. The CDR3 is CASSLDDEGQGSYEQYF. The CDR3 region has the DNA TGTGCCAGCAGCTTGGATGACGAGGGACAGGGCTCCTACGAGCAGTACTTC.

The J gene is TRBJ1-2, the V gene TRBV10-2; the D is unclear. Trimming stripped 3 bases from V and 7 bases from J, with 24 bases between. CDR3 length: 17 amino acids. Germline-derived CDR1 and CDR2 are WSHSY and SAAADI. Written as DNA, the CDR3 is TGCGCCAGCAGTGACGGACTCTTCGGAGGCCCAACTAGTGGCTACACCTTC. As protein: CASSDGLFGGPTSGYTF.

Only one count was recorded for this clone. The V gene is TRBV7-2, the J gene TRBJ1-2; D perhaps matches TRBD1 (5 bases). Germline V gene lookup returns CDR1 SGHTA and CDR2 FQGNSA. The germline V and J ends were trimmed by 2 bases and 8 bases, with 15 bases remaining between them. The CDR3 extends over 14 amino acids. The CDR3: CASSLLREGKGYTF. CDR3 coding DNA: TGTGCCAGCAGCTTACTCAGGGAGGGAAAGGGCTACACCTTC.

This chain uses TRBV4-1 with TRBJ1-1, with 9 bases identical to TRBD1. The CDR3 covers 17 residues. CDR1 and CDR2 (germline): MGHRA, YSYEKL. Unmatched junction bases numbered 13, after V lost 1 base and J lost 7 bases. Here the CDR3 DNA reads TGCGCCAGCAGCCAAGTTGGGGACAGGGCCCCCAAGCGTGAAGCTTTCTTT. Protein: CASSQVGDRAPKREAFF.

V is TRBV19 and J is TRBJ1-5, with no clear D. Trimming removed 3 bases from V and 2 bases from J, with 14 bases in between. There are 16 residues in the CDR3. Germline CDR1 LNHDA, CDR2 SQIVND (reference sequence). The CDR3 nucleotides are TGTGCCAGTAGTATTAGGACTGAGTCGGGCAATCAGCCCCAGCATTTT. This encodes CASSIRTESGNQPQHF.

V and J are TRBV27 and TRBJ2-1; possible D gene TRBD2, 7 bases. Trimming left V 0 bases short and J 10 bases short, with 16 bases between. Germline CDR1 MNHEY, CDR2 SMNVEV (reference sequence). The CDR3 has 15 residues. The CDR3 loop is CASSLSAGAGLEQFF. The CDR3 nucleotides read TGTGCCAGCAGTTTATCGGCGGGGGCGGGATTGGAGCAGTTCTTC.

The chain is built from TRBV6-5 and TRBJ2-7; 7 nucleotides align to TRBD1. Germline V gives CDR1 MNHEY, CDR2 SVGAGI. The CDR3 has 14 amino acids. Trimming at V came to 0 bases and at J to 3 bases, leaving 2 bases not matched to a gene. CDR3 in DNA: TGTGCCAGCAGTTACTCTTGGGACAGCTACGAGCAGTACTTC. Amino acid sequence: CASSYSWDSYEQYF.

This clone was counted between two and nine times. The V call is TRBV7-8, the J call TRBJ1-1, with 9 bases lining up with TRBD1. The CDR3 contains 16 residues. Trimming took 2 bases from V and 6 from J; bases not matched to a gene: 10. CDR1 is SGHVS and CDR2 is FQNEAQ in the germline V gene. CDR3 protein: CASSLRPGQGISEAFF. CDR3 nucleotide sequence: TGTGCCAGCAGCTTACGTCCGGGACAGGGAATCTCTGAAGCTTTCTTT. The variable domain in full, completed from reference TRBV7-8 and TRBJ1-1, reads GAGVSQSPRYKVAKRGQDVALRCDPISGHVSLFWYQQALGQGPEFLTYFQNEAQLDKSGLPSDRFFAERPEGSVSTLKIQRTQQEDSAVYLCASSLRPGQGISEAFFGQGTRLTVV.

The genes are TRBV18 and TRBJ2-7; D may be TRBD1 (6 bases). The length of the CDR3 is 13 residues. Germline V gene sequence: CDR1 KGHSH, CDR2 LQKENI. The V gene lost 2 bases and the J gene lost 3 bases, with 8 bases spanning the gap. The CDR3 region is CASSPGTLYEQYF. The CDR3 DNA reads TGTGCCAGCTCACCAGGGACACTCTACGAGCAGTACTTC.

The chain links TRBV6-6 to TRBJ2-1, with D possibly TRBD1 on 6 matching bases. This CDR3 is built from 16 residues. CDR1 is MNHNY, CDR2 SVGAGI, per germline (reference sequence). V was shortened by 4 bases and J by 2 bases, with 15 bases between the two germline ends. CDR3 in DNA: TGTGCCAGCAGTTCCGCCGACAGGTCCGCCTACAATGAGCAGTTCTTC. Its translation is CASSSADRSAYNEQFF.

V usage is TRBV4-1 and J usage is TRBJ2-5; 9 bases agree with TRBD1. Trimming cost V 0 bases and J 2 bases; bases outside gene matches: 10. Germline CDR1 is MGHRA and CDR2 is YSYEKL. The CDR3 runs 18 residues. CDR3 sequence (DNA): TGCGCCAGCAGCCAAGACCCTCTAGGGACAGGGTCTCAAGAGACCCAGTACTTC. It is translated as CASSQDPLGTGSQETQYF.

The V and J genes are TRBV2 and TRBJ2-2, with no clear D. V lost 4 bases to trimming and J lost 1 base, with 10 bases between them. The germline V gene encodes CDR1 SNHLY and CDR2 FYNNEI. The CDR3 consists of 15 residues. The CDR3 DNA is TGTGCCAGCAGTGGCTCGTACAGGAACACCGGGGAGCTGTTTTTT. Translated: CASSGSYRNTGELFF.

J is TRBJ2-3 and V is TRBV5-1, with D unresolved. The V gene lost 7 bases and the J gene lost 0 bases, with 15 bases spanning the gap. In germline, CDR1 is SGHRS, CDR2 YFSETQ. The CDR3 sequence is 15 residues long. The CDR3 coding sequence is TGCGCCAGCTCCATCGAACGCCTAAGCACAGATACGCAGTATTTT. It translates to CASSIERLSTDTQYF. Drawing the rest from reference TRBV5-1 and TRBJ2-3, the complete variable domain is KAGVTQTPRYLIKTRGQQVTLSCSPISGHRSVSWYQQTPGQGLQFLFEYFSETQRNKGNFPGRFSGRQFSNSRSEMNVSTLELGDSALYLCASSIERLSTDTQYFGPGTRLTVL.

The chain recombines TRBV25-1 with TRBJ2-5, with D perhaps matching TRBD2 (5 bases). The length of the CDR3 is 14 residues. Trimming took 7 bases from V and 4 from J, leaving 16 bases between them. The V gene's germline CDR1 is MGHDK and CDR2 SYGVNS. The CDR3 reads CASKPRGSRETQYF. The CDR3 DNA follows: TGTGCCAGCAAACCACGGGGTAGCAGAGAGACCCAGTACTTC.

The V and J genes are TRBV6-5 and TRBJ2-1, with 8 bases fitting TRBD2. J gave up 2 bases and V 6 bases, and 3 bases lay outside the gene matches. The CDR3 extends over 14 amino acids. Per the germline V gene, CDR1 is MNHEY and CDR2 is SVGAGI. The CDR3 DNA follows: TGTGCCAGCAGGGTAGCGGGGCCCTACAATGAGCAGTTCTTC. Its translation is CASRVAGPYNEQFF.

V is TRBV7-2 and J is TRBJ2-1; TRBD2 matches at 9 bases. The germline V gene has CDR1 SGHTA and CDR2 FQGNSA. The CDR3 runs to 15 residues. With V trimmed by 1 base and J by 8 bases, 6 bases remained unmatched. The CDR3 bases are TGTGCCAGCAGCTTAGTGGGCGGGGGGGCCGATGAGCAGTTCTTC. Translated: CASSLVGGGADEQFF.

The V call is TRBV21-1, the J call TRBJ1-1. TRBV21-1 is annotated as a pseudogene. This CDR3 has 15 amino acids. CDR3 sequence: CASSKAGGRDREAFF. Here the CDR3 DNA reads TGTGCCAGCAGCAAAGCGGGGGGACGGGATAGAGAAGCTTTCTTT.

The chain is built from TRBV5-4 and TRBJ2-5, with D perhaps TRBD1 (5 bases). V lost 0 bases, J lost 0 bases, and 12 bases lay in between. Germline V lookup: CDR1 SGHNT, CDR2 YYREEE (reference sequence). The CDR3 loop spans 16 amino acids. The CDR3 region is CASSLGGAENQETQYF. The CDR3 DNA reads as TGTGCCAGCAGCTTGGGTGGGGCGGAAAACCAAGAGACCCAGTACTTC.

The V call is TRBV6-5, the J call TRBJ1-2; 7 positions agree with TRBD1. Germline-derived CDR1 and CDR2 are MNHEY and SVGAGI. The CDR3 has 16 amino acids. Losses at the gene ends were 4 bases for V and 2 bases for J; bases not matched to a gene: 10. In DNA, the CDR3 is TGTGCCAGCAGTTCCCCCAGGGGACAGCAAAACTATGGCTACACCTTC. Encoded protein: CASSSPRGQQNYGYTF.

CDR3 sequence reads: CASSSQGLVNEQFF. The CDR3 DNA is TGCGCCAGCAGTAGCCAGGGACTAGTCAATGAGCAGTTCTTC. This chain connects TRBV10-2 to TRBJ2-1; TRBD2 matches at 8 bases. This CDR3 is built from 14 residues. With V trimmed by 5 bases and J by 6 bases, 6 bases remained unmatched. CDR1 is WSHSY and CDR2 is SAAADI in the germline V gene.

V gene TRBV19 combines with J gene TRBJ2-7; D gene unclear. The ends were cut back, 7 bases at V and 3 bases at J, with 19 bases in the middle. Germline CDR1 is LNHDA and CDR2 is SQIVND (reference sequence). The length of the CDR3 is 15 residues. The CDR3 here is CASKREPNPYYEQYF. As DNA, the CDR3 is TGTGCCAGTAAACGAGAACCAAATCCCTACTACGAGCAGTACTTC.

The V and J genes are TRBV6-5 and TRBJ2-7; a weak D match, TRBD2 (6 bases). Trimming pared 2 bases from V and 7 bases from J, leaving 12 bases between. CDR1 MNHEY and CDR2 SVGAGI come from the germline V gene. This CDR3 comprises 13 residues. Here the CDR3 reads CASSYGTSPEQYF. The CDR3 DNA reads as TGTGCCAGCAGTTACGGGACTTCCCCGGAGCAGTACTTC.

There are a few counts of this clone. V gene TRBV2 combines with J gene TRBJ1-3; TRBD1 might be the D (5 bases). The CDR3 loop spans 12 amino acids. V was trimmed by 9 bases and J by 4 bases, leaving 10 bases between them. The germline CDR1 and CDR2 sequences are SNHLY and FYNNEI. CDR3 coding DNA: TGTGCCAGGCAGGGACTAGGAAACACCATATATTTT. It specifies CARQGLGNTIYF.